This T cell receptor (beta chain) was sequenced for a study of cytomegalovirus exposure and HLA in healthy donors. General study points: In a later analysis, HLA-C alleles had the fewest associated TCRs, DRB1 alleles the most.

Primers included in the PCR were 60 Vbeta and 13 Jbeta primers. The protocol was immunoSEQ multiplex PCR, while the TCRdb copy is restricted to in-frame clones and leaves out a portion. This repertoire shows 90,000 to 110,000 clones, roughly 79% found once; its top ten account for roughly 8.2%. This CDR3 has 12 residues. The germline V gene has CDR1 SQVTM and CDR2 ANQGSEA. Trimming took off 6 bases at V and 7 bases at J, with 12 bases between the two ends. The table lists this clone with a count of one. Its antigen is undetermined. The clonotype comes from a woman aged 50 to 60 in good health and CMV-seropositive. The specimen sequenced was PBMCs. This chain connects TRBV29-1 to TRBJ1-4; a possible D gene is TRBD1 (5 bases). This CDR3 reads CSVTVTGEKLFF. DNA for the CDR3: TGCAGCGTGACAGTGACGGGTGAAAAACTGTTTTTT. Supplemented by reference TRBV29-1 and TRBJ1-4, the full variable domain reads SAVISQKPSRDICQRGTSLTIQCQVDSQVTMMFWYRQQPGQSLTLIATANQGSEATYESGFVIDKFPISRPNLTFSTLTVSNMSPEDSSIYLCSVTVTGEKLFFGSGTQLSVL.